This T cell receptor beta chain was obtained from a study of blood T cell repertoires in COVID-19 (dated by TCRdb to about 2020). Study-wide context: Samples covering the acute and convalescent phases of COVID-19 were provided by collaborators in the United States, Italy and Spain. The prospective study material was composed of cDNA or gDNA derived from T cells, B-cell-depleted T cells, or PBMCs. Deeply sampled blood TCRbeta repertoires from subjects exposed to, actively infected with, or recovered from COVID-19 were included in the dataset. A freely available public database, intended as a resource for researchers studying the immune response to SARS-CoV-2, is where the repertoires were released. The samples were drawn from two sources: the first 160 participants of the ongoing ImmuneRACE study, and fewer than 1,500 subjects contributed by 6 global collaborators. Nearly every sample came with metadata listing a de-identified subject ID, COVID-19 status, age in years and sex. Where available, HLA class I and class II types were obtained from metadata supplied by the sample provider rather than from assay-based typing.

As regards this clone: Its antigen is not yet known. No per-base quality is available; no much larger clone lies one base away.

Whole blood was collected in K2EDTA tubes by collaborating institutions according to the institutions' own protocols. Collaborator samples were shipped for TCRbeta analysis as frozen whole blood, isolated PBMCs, or DNA extracted from either sample type. The V and J ends are trimmed by 8 bases and 6 bases, leaving 20 bases between them. CDR3 length: 14 amino acids, cysteine to phenylalanine. Only the CDR3 part of the read is kept: 42 bases, read in frame from the first base. From the germline V gene (reference sequence), CDR1 is MNHEY and CDR2 is SMNVEV. The immunoSEQ Assay, a bias-controlled multiplex PCR, was used to amplify TCRbeta CDR3 regions from genomic DNA. Processing in the source paper ran as follows. The number of nucleated cells in each sample was estimated by amplification of reference gene primers within the assay. Sequence reads were collapsed and filtered to measure the absolute abundance of every unique TCRbeta CDR3 rearrangement. For each sample, productive Simpson clonality was calculated by taking the square root of Simpson's diversity index across productive rearrangements. Entries here come from immuneACCESS through TCRdb and include only in-frame sequences with V and J called. Some clones fail to appear in such tables; in the studies checked, an unresolved V gene covers under half of the shortfall, and the cause of the remainder is unknown. D and trimming come from the DNA, and the V and J calls and clone size come from that table. Across this sample there are under 200,000 clones, with about 85% seen only once. The ten biggest clones cover under 25% of the sample.

The full study reports these points: The quantity of clinical and demographic metadata differed by source and by participant and was supplied without curation.

The specimen sequenced was peripheral blood. This chain is built from TRBV27 and TRBJ2-7; TRBD2 is possibly the D segment (5 matching bases). The sequence derives from a man aged 55 to 69 with active or convalescent COVID-19. The nucleotide sequence reads as follows: TGTGCCAGCCTCCTCCCCTTTAGGAGGATCGAGCAGTACTTC. Its product reads: CASLLPFRRIEQYF.